One sample yielded the 20 T cell receptor beta chains listed below, sequenced in a study of control samples from healthy donors and cancer patients. Libraries were prepared by immunoSEQ multiplex PCR; TCRdb keeps only in-frame clonotypes and omits some of them. The sample lists about 170,000 clones; 93% were seen once. Sequencing was done on a sample of blood. Receptors were obtained from a woman aged 60-75 years in good health.

The V call is TRBV4-3, the J call TRBJ2-1; the match to TRBD2 covers 10 bases. After removal of 0 bases from V and 8 bases from J, the junction contained 7 bases not matched to a gene. This CDR3 has 16 amino acids. From germline, CDR1 is LGHNA and CDR2 YSLEER. As DNA, the CDR3 is TGCGCCAGCAGCCAAGATCCCAGCGGGGGGGCATATGAGCAGTTCTTC. The encoded protein is CASSQDPSGGAYEQFF.

This clone occurred once. This sequence joins TRBV6-2 or TRBV6-3 and TRBJ1-2; D ambiguous. V lost 5 bases and J 1 base, leaving 20 bases between the germline ends. The CDR3 has 17 residues. Germline assignment: CDR1 MNHEY and CDR2 SVGEGT. The DNA for the CDR3 is TGTGCCAGCAGTCCCGGCGGCGCCTCAGGCCTTAACTATGGCTACACCTTC. It translates to CASSPGGASGLNYGYTF.

This chain uses TRBV7-9 with TRBJ2-5; 8 bases map to TRBD1. The CDR3 covers 17 residues. Per the germline V gene, CDR1 is SEHNR and CDR2 is FQNEAQ (reference sequence). With 4 bases clipped from V and 0 bases from J, the junction kept 10 bases outside the gene matches. The CDR3 DNA follows: TGTGCCAGCAGCTCACTAGGGACAGGACCCTACCAAGAGACCCAGTACTTC. This codes for CASSSLGTGPYQETQYF.

The J gene is TRBJ1-3, the V gene TRBV7-2; D is uncertain. Germline values: CDR1 SGHTA, CDR2 FQGNSA. This CDR3 has 16 amino acids. Trimming removed 3 bases from V and 2 bases from J, with 14 bases in between. CDR3 nucleotide sequence: TGTGCCAGCAGCTTTTTCCGGGCAGACCCTGGAAACACCATATATTTT. This codes for CASSFFRADPGNTIYF.

V gene TRBV28 combines with J gene TRBJ1-1; possible D gene TRBD1, 5 bases. V lost 8 bases to trimming and J lost 1 base, with 8 bases between them. Germline CDR1 reads MDHEN; CDR2 reads SYDVKM. The CDR3 runs to 12 residues. The DNA of the CDR3 is TGTGCCAGCCAGGGCGAGAACACTGAAGCTTTCTTT. Protein product: CASQGENTEAFF.

This clone is a singleton in its sample. The gene calls are TRBV11-3 and TRBJ1-3, with 12 nucleotides matching TRBD1. The CDR3 runs 19 residues. Germline CDR1 is SGHNT and CDR2 is YENEEA. V lost 4 bases to trimming and J lost 1 base; unmatched junction nucleotides: 11. The CDR3 DNA follows: TGTGCCAGCAGCTCGCCGGGACAGGGGGCAGGTAGGTCTGGAAACACCATATATTTT. Protein sequence: CASSSPGQGAGRSGNTIYF.

The rearrangement links TRBV7-9 to TRBJ2-3; a weak D match, TRBD2 (6 bases). CDR1 SEHNR and CDR2 FQNEAQ come from the germline V gene (reference sequence). With 3 bases removed from V and 1 base from J, the gap between germline ends came to 8 bases. The CDR3 covers 14 residues. The CDR3 spells CASSFRLGTDTQYF. CDR3 DNA: TGTGCCAGCAGCTTCCGACTAGGCACAGATACGCAGTATTTT. Full variable domain (outside the CDR3, taken from reference TRBV7-9 and TRBJ2-3): DTGVSQNPRHKITKRGQNVTFRCDPISEHNRLYWYRQTLGQGPEFLTYFQNEAQLEKSRLLSDRFSAERPKGSFSTLEIQRTEQGDSAMYLCASSFRLGTDTQYFGPGTRLTVL.

The CDR3 loop is CASSLGGGFGRETQYF. For the CDR3, the DNA is TGTGCCAGCAGCTTGGGGGGAGGGTTTGGTCGAGAGACCCAGTACTTC. The chain links TRBV5-4 to TRBJ2-5, with 7 bases identical to TRBD2. This CDR3 has 16 residues. Germline loops: CDR1 SGHNT, CDR2 YYREEE (reference sequence). Trimming cost V 0 bases and J 4 bases; bases outside gene matches: 9.

The rearrangement links TRBV2 to TRBJ1-2; the match to TRBD1 covers 9 bases. CDR3 length equals 14 residues. Unmatched junction bases numbered 9, after V lost 6 bases and J lost 7 bases. The germline V gene has CDR1 SNHLY and CDR2 FYNNEI. The CDR3 region is CASRVTGQGVGYTF. In nucleotides, the CDR3 is TGTGCCAGCAGGGTGACGGGACAGGGTGTTGGCTACACCTTC.

In this sample, this clone turned up once. The rearrangement links TRBV2 to TRBJ2-6, with D possibly TRBD1 on 5 matching bases. This CDR3 has 15 residues. CDR1 and CDR2 (germline): SNHLY, FYNNEI. The V end was cut by 7 bases, the J end by 0 bases, with 10 bases between. The DNA of the CDR3 is TGTGCCAGCATCAGGGAAAACTCTGGGGCCAACGTCCTGACTTTC. It translates to CASIRENSGANVLTF.

The chain carries TRBV27 and TRBJ1-2; D is perhaps TRBD1 (5 bases). V was trimmed by 4 bases and J by 6 bases, leaving 18 bases between them. This CDR3 has 15 residues. Germline CDR1 MNHEY, CDR2 SMNVEV (reference sequence). The CDR3 here is CASSSPMAGRDGYTF. Written as DNA, the CDR3 is TGTGCCAGCAGTTCTCCTATGGCAGGGAGAGATGGCTACACCTTC.

This chain joins TRBV6-5 and TRBJ1-1; 7 nucleotides match TRBD1. The V segment lost 6 bases and the J segment 5 bases; nucleotides outside the gene matches: 12. This CDR3 is built from 15 residues. Germline CDR1 is MNHEY and CDR2 is SVGAGI. The CDR3 here is CASSYGIQGWTEAFF. The CDR3, as DNA: TGTGCCAGCAGCTACGGGATACAGGGGTGGACTGAAGCTTTCTTT.

The rearrangement links TRBV7-8 to TRBJ1-1; D call uncertain. The V end was cut by 5 bases, the J end by 0 bases, with 10 bases between. Germline V CDR1 and CDR2: SGHVS, FQNEAQ. There are 14 residues in the CDR3. Here the CDR3 DNA reads TGTGCCAGCAGCCCGAGGGAAATGAACACTGAAGCTTTCTTT. Protein: CASSPREMNTEAFF.

The chain links TRBV3-1 (or the pseudogene TRBV3-2) to TRBJ1-2, with 9 bases lining up with TRBD1. The CDR3 has 15 residues. Unmatched junction bases numbered 8, after V lost 5 bases and J lost 4 bases. Germline-derived CDR1 and CDR2 are LGHDT and YNNKEL (reference sequence). CDR3 nucleotide sequence: TGTGCCAGCAGCAGGGGACAGGGCCTTGGCTATGGCTACACCTTC. This encodes CASSRGQGLGYGYTF.

In its sample, this clone was seen once. The chain combines TRBV5-6 with TRBJ2-3; 8 bases are shared with TRBD2. CDR1 and CDR2 (germline): SGHDT, YYEEEE. Losses at the gene ends were 4 bases for V and 1 base for J; bases not matched to a gene: 8. This CDR3 has 16 amino acids. CDR3 amino acids: CASSGTGGKGTDTQYF. The DNA of the CDR3 is TGTGCCAGCAGCGGCACGGGGGGGAAGGGCACAGATACGCAGTATTTT.

The chain links TRBV29-1 to TRBJ1-1; D remains unclear. The ends were cut back, 6 bases at V and 4 bases at J, with 9 bases in the middle. Germline-derived CDR1 and CDR2 are SQVTM and ANQGSEA. This CDR3 has 11 residues. DNA of the CDR3: TGCAGCGTCCCCTACGGCACTGAAGCTTTCTTT. Residues: CSVPYGTEAFF.

A remark on this clone: The junction does not match germline at one end; this may be a read error. The chain carries TRBV7-7 and TRBJ2-5, with a tentative D call TRBD2 (5 bases). The germline gives CDR1 SSHAT, CDR2 FNYEAQ (reference sequence). CDR3 length equals 21 residues. The CDR3 nucleotides read TGTGCTAGCAGCCACCACTCTTGGACGGGGTCTAGTGACCCTGTCCAAGAGACCCAGTACTTC. Amino acid sequence: CASSHHSWTGSSDPVQETQYF.

The chain links TRBV3-1 (or the pseudogene TRBV3-2) to TRBJ2-1; 14 positions agree with TRBD2. Looked up from germline, CDR1 is LGHDT and CDR2 is YNNKEL (reference sequence). The CDR3 loop spans 20 amino acids. The V and J ends lost 3 bases and 4 bases, in that order; junction bases with no gene match: 14. The CDR3 region is CASSHRTSGGIFTTYNEQFF. DNA for the CDR3: TGTGCCAGCAGCCACAGGACTAGCGGGGGGATCTTCACCACTTACAATGAGCAGTTCTTC.

CDR3 bases: TGTGCCAGCAGTCGTAGCGGGGTCACAGATACGCAGTATTTT. This codes for CASSRSGVTDTQYF. The V and J genes are TRBV6-6 and TRBJ2-3; 8 positions agree with TRBD2. V lost 5 bases to trimming and J lost 2 bases; unmatched junction nucleotides: 3. Per the germline V gene, CDR1 is MNHNY and CDR2 is SVGAGI (reference sequence). The CDR3 length is 14 residues.

The gene calls are TRBV5-6 and TRBJ1-2, with TRBD1 identical over 7 bases. The CDR3 consists of 16 residues. Germline CDR1 reads SGHDT; CDR2 reads YYEEEE. J gave up 7 bases and V 4 bases, and 16 bases lay outside the gene matches. The CDR3 nucleotides are TGTGCCAGCAGCCTCGGACAGGACGGGGCATGGAGTGGCTACACCTTC. This encodes CASSLGQDGAWSGYTF.